The T cell receptor (beta chain) described here comes from a study of regulatory T cells in long-lasting Graves disease. Background on the study: Positive TSH receptor antibodies alongside over 5 years of antithyroid drugs were what marked Graves' disease as persistent. Study findings and constraints: The study found lower TCR diversity in persistent Graves' patients than in newly diagnosed ones.

CDR3 length equals 14 residues. With V trimmed by 5 bases and J by 6 bases, 8 bases remained unmatched. The germline V gene encodes CDR1 SGHAT and CDR2 FQNNGV. About this clonotype itself: The antigen is unknown.

Stated time point: persistent/refractory GD, antithyroid drugs over 5 years with positive TRAb. From PBMCs, RNA was extracted and then used to make the TCR library. iRepertoire HTBI primers and Arm-PCR of CDR3 regions built TCR beta libraries. TCRdb fed the multiplex PCR reads into MiXCR, producing one record per CDR3 protein. Of around 460,000 distinct CDR3 sequences detected, roughly 21% appear once; the ten largest clones hold around 7%. This receptor was identified in a female donor with Graves disease. The starting material was peripheral blood mononuclear cells (PBMCs), obtained when the disease was refractory, from a patient treated with antithyroid drugs. The chain joins TRBV11-2 to TRBJ2-3; 7 positions agree with TRBD2. The CDR3 loop reads CASSRSRAGDTQYF. Written as DNA, the CDR3 is TGTGCCAGCAGCAGGTCCCGAGCGGGGGATACGCAGTATTTT.